A single T cell receptor beta chain is shown here with its context. This clonotype was seen more than once but under ten times. Its cognate antigen has yet to be identified. It has no much larger one-base neighbor in the sample; base qualities were not kept. Trimming removed 6 bases from V and 4 bases from J; the gene matches leave 11 bases unexplained. The CDR3, cysteine through phenylalanine, is 16 amino acids long. Only CDR3 DNA remains: 48 bases, in frame from the first base. CDR1 and CDR2, looked up from the germline V gene, are MNHNS and SASEGT. The source of the sample is a study of CD8 T cells in ankylosing spondylitis (dated by TCRdb to about 2017). Turning to the overall study: T cell receptor beta repertoires were profiled in healthy donors and ankylosing spondylitis patients so that disease-linked TCR variants could be found. The full study cohort comprised 25 ankylosing spondylitis patients and some 110 healthy donors. Peripheral blood samples were taken, and synovial fluid was additionally collected from ankylosing spondylitis patients.

What the study reported, not specific to this receptor: Blood from ankylosing spondylitis patients appeared to be characterized by a TCR beta motif made up of under 10 highly homologous amino acid variants. Significant enrichment of the disease-linked clones was reported in matched synovial fluid samples from ankylosing spondylitis patients. In peripheral blood, the disease-linked clones were found at relatively low frequencies and had a CD8+ phenotype. Some motif variants were previously reported in synovial fluid and blood of reactive arthritis patients, suggesting common disease-initiation mechanisms.

Reads for this sample came from an Illumina HiSeq 2500. Quantitative 5'-RACE with molecular barcodes was the method used to prepare the TCR beta libraries. On the authors' methods: Disease-linked TCR variants were identified with a new computational method built on a probabilistic model of VDJ rearrangement. TCRdb's own reprocessing of the public reads used fastp at Q25 and MiXCR and kept productive beta chains. CDR3 protein sequences are deduplicated, and each keeps its most common genes and DNA. The authors' filters were not applied to this entry. The sample table lists roughly 220,000 distinct CDR3 sequences, roughly a tenth of them with a count of one. Clones ranked in the top ten supply about a fifth of the sample.

The sequenced material came from blood, either unsorted or a sorted T cell fraction (not recorded which). Recombination linked TRBV6-1 to TRBJ2-3, with 9 bases matching TRBD2. The sequence was obtained from a male donor with ankylosing spondylitis or in good health (not recorded which). This receptor carries the CDR3 CASRDTPGLAPDTQYF. The DNA sequence is TGTGCCAGCAGAGATACTCCGGGACTAGCTCCAGATACGCAGTATTTT.